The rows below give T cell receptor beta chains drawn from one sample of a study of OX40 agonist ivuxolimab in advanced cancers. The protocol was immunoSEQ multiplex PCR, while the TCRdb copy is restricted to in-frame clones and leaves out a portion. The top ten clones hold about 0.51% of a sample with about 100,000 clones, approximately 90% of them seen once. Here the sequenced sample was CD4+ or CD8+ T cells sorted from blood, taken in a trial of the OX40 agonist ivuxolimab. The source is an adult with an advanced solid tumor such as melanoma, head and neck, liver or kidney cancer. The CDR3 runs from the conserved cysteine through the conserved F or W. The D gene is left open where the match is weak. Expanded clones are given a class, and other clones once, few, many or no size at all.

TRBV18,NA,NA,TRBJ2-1,TGTGCCAGCTCACCTGGGTATCATGAGCAGTTCTTC,CASSPGYHEQFF
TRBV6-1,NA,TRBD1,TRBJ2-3,TGTGCCAGCACCAGTCAGGGGGCGAGCACAGATACGCAGTATTTT,CASTSQGASTDTQYF
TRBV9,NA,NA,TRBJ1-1,TGTGCCAGCAGCGTAGTGGGACACTATAACACTGAAGCTTTCTTT,CASSVVGHYNTEAFF
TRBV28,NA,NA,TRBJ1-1,TGTGCCAGCAGTTTGGGCAGGTTGATTGAAGCTTTCTTT,CASSLGRLIEAFF
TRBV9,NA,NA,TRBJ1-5,TGTGCCAGCAGTCCTGACCCTAGCAATCAGCCCCAGCATTTT,CASSPDPSNQPQHF
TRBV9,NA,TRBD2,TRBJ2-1,TGTGCCAGCAGCGTTAGGACTAGCGGGACCTACAATGAGCAGTTCTTC,CASSVRTSGTYNEQFF
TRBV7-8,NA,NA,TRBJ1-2,TGTGCCAGCAGCTTAGGGGGTGCCTATGGCTACACCTTC,CASSLGGAYGYTF
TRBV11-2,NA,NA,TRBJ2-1,TGTGCCAGCAGCTTAGGGGTCGGCAGGGCTACTGAGCAGTTCTTC,CASSLGVGRATEQFF
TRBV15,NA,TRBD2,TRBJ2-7,TGTGCCACGACTAGCGGGAGAAACTACGAGCAGTACTTC,CATTSGRNYEQYF
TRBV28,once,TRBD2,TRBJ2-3,TGTGCCAGCAGACTAGCGGGAGTGACAGATACGCAGTATTTT,CASRLAGVTDTQYF
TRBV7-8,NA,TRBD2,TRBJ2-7,TGTGCCAGCAGCTTCGTGGATAGCGGGAGCTCCTACGAGCAGTACTTC,CASSFVDSGSSYEQYF
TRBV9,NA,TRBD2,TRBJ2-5,TGTGCCAGCAGCGGAAGTTGGGCCTCGGGAGGCGAGACCCAGTACTTC,CASSGSWASGGETQYF
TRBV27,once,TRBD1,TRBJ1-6,TGTGCCAGCAGTTTACAGGGGGCTTCACCCCTCCACTTT,CASSLQGASPLHF
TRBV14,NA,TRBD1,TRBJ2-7,TGTGCCAGCGATCCCGACAGGGGGTACGAGCAGTACTTC,CASDPDRGYEQYF
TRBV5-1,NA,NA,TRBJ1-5,TGCGCCAGCAGCTTTCTAGGGGATAGCAATCAGCCCCAGCATTTT,CASSFLGDSNQPQHF
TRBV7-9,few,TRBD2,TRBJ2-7,TGTGCCAGCACCCCGGGGGGGGTGTTCTACGAGCAGTACTTC,CASTPGGVFYEQYF
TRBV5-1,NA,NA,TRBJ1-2,TGCGCCAGCAGCTTGGTTGGACACCAAGAGGGCTACACCTTC,CASSLVGHQEGYTF
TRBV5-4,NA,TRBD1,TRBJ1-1,TGTGCCAGCAGCTCGGGACAGGCCAAAACTGAAGCTTTCTTT,CASSSGQAKTEAFF
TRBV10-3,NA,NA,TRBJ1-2,TGTGCCATCAGTGAGGGCTCCGACTATGGCTACACCTTC,CAISEGSDYGYTF
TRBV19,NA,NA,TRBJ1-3,TGTGCCAGTAGCCCAAATGGAAACACCATATATTTT,CASSPNGNTIYF
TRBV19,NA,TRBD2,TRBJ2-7,TGTGCCAGTAGTTCTCTCGCGGGAGGGAAAAACGAGCAGTACTTC,CASSSLAGGKNEQYF
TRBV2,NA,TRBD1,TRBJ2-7,TGTGCCCGAAGAACCACAGGGGCCTACGAGCAGTACTTC,CARRTTGAYEQYF
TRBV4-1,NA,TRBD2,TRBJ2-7,TGCGCCAGCAGCCCATTTATGAGCGGGAGTGCCTACGAGCAGTACTTC,CASSPFMSGSAYEQYF
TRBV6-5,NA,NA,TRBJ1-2,TGTGCCAGCAGCTCCAGGGAAGGCTATGGCTACACCTTC,CASSSREGYGYTF
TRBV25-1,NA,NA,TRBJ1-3,TGTGCCAGCAGTGATTTGGGGGGCTCCGGAAACACCATATATTTT,CASSDLGGSGNTIYF
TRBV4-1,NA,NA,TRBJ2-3,TGCGCCAGCAGCCAACCGCTGGGGGATACGCAGTATTTT,CASSQPLGDTQYF
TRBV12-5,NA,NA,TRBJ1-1,TGTGCTAGTGGCCTCGACAGAAACACTGAAGCTTTCTTT,CASGLDRNTEAFF
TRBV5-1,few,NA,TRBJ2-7,TGCGCCAGCAGCTTCGAGCCGGGGGGCCACGAGCAGTACTTC,CASSFEPGGHEQYF
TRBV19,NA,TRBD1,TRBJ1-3,TGTGCCAGTAGTATGACCGGACAGGGAAAGGGAAACACCATATATTTT,CASSMTGQGKGNTIYF
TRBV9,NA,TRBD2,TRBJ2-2,TGTGCCAGCAGCGCGTGGACTAGCGGAAACACCGGGGAGCTGTTTTTT,CASSAWTSGNTGELFF
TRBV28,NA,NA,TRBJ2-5,TGTGCCAGCAGAGGGGCGGATGACGGAGCAGGGCAAGAGACCCAGTACTTC,CASRGADDGAGQETQYF
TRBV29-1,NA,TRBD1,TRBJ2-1,TGCAGCGTCGGGACAGGGACAAGCTCCTACAATGAGCAGTTCTTC,CSVGTGTSSYNEQFF
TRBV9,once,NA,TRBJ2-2,TGTGCCAGCAGATCAACCGGAGGTGACACCGGGGAGCTGTTTTTT,CASRSTGGDTGELFF
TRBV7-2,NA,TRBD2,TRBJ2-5,TGTGCCAGCAGCCCGACGAGGGAGGGAGAGACCCAGTACTTC,CASSPTREGETQYF
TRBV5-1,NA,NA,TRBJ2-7,TGCGCCAGCAGCTTGGGAGGACACGGACTTTACGAGCAGTACTTC,CASSLGGHGLYEQYF
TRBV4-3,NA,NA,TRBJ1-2,TGCGCCAGCAGCCAGGCCCCTGGGGTCGCCTTCGACTATGGCTACACCTTC,CASSQAPGVAFDYGYTF
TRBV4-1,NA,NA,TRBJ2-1,TGCGCCAGCAGCCAAGAACCCCCTACACTAAACAATGAGCAGTTCTTC,CASSQEPPTLNNEQFF
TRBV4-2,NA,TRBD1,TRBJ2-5,TGTGCCAGCAGCCCGCTGCTGCGGGACAGGGTTGGGGAGACCCAGTACTTC,CASSPLLRDRVGETQYF